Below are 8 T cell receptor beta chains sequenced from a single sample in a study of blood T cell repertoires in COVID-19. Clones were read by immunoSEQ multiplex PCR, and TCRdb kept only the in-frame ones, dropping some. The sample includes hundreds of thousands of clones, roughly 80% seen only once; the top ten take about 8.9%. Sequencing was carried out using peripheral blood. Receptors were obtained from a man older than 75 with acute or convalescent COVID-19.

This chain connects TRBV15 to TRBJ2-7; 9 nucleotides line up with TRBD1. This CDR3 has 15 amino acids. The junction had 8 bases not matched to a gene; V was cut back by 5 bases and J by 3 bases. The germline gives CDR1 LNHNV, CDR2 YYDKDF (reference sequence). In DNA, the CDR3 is TGTGCCACCAGCGGCTGGGACAGGGAGGGCTACGAGCAGTACTTC. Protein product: CATSGWDREGYEQYF.

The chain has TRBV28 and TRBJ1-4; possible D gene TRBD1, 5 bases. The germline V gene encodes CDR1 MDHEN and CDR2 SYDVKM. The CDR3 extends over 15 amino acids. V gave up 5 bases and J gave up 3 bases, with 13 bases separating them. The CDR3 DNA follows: TGTGCCAGCAGTCGGCAGGGATTGGCTAATGAAAAACTGTTTTTT. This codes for CASSRQGLANEKLFF.

The CDR3 loop is CAWRQQGDTQYF. CDR3 in DNA: TGTGCCTGGAGGCAACAGGGGGATACGCAGTATTTT. The V and J genes are TRBV30 and TRBJ2-3, with 7 bases fitting TRBD1. The CDR3 consists of 12 residues. Trimming at V came to 3 bases and at J to 6 bases, leaving 3 bases not matched to a gene. Germline V gives CDR1 GTSNPN, CDR2 SVGIG (reference sequence).

CDR3 in amino acids: CASSVAPGGPYGYTF. Here the CDR3 DNA reads TGTGCCAGCAGCGTAGCCCCAGGGGGGCCCTATGGCTACACCTTC. The V call is TRBV9, the J call TRBJ1-2; 7 bases are a match to TRBD1. Germline V gene lookup returns CDR1 SGDLS and CDR2 YYNGEE. The ends lost 0 bases at V and 4 bases at J; junction bases unmatched: 6. The CDR3 is made up of 15 amino acids.

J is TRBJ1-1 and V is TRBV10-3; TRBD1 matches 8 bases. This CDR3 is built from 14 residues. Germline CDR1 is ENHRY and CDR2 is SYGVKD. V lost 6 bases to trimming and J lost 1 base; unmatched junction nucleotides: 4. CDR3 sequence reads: CAIRAGTGNTEAFF. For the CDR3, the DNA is TGTGCCATCAGAGCCGGGACAGGGAACACTGAAGCTTTCTTT.

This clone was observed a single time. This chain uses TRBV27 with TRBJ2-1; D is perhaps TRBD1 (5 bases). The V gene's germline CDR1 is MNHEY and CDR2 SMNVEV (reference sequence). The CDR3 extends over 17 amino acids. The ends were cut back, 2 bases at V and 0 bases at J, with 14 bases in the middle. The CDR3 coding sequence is TGTGCCAGCAGTTTAAAAGGTCGGCAGGGCTCCTACAATGAGCAGTTCTTC. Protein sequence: CASSLKGRQGSYNEQFF.

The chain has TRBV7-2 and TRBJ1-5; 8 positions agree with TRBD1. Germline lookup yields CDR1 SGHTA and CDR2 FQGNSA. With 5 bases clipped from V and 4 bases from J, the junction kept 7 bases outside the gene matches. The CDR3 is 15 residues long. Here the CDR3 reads CASSTRTGRNQPQHF. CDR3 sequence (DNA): TGTGCCAGCAGCACAAGGACAGGGCGAAATCAGCCCCAGCATTTT.

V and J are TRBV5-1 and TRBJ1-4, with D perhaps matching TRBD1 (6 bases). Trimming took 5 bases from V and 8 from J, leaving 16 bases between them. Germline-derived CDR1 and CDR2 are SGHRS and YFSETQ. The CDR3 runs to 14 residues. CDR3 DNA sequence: TGCGCCAGCAGTTCAGGGGCCTGGGAAGAAAAACTGTTTTTT. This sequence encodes CASSSGAWEEKLFF.